The entry below gives a single TCR beta chain sequence along with its context. The CDR3 has 14 amino acids. V lost 5 bases to trimming and J lost 2 bases, with 11 bases between them. Germline V gene lookup returns CDR1 SGHAT and CDR2 FQNNGV. The source of the sample is a study of graft-versus-host responses after intestinal transplantation. On the study more broadly: Each patient got anti-thymocyte globulin induction, then tacrolimus and steroids for roughly 3 years.

Sequenced by immunoSEQ multiplex PCR; TCRdb stores in-frame clones only, minus some. The top ten clones hold around 35% of a sample with 12,000 or so clones, over 60% of them seen once. Sample: PBMCs, taken around 500 days after intestinal transplant. The chain uses TRBV11-2 and TRBJ2-3; no clear D. The clonotype comes from a human patient who received an intestinal transplant, so some T cells may come from the graft donor. The CDR3 nucleotides read TGTGCCAGCAGCCCCGGTTTCACCACAGATACGCAGTATTTT. It translates to CASSPGFTTDTQYF.